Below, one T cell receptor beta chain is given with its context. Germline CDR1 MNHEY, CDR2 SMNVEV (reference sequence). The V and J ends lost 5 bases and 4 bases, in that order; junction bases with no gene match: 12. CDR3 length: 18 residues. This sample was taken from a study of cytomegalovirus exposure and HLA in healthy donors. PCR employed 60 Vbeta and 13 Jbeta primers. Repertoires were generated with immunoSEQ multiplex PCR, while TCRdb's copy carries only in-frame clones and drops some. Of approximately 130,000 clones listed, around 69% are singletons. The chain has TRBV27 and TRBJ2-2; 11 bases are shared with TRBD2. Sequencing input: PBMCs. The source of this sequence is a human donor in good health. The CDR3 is CASSPPHGTSGRTGELFF. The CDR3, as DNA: TGTGCCAGCAGTCCTCCGCACGGGACTAGCGGACGCACCGGGGAGCTGTTTTTT.